A selection of T cell receptor beta chains follows, all from one sample in a study of blood T cell repertoires in COVID-19. Libraries were prepared by immunoSEQ multiplex PCR; TCRdb keeps only in-frame clonotypes and omits some of them. The top ten hold roughly 40% of the sample, which has 72,000 or so clones, approximately 89% seen once. The sequenced material came from peripheral blood. All receptors come from a woman aged 80 or older with active or convalescent COVID-19. The CDR3 runs from the conserved cysteine through the conserved F or W. Fields, in order: clone size, J gene, D gene, V gene, CDR3 protein, CDR3 DNA. D genes are given only for firm matches. Expanded clones get a size class; other rows say once, few or many, or leave the size out.

size: .
J: TRBJ2-2
D: .
V: TRBV19
CDR3: CASSRLTNTGELFF
DNA: TGTGCCAGTAGTAGATTAACAAACACCGGGGAGCTGTTTTTT

size: once
J: TRBJ1-2
D: TRBD1
V: TRBV6-1
CDR3: CASSDPGTGDYGYTF
DNA: TGTGCCAGCAGTGACCCGGGGACAGGGGACTATGGCTACACCTTC

size: once
J: TRBJ2-7
D: TRBD2
V: TRBV9
CDR3: CASSAATSSVPEQYF
DNA: TGTGCCAGCAGCGCCGCGACTAGCTCGGTCCCCGAGCAGTACTTC

size: .
J: TRBJ2-3
D: .
V: TRBV2
CDR3: CASILTTGGPLNTDTQYF
DNA: TGTGCCAGCATTCTTACGACGGGGGGCCCACTTAACACAGATACGCAGTATTTT

size: .
J: TRBJ1-1
D: TRBD1
V: TRBV3-1/TRBV3-2
CDR3: CASSQAATGGGTEAFF
DNA: TGTGCCAGCAGCCAAGCCGCGACAGGGGGCGGCACTGAAGCTTTCTTT

size: .
J: TRBJ2-1
D: TRBD2
V: TRBV5-4
CDR3: CASSLEGLAYNEQFF
DNA: TGTGCCAGCAGCTTGGAAGGACTAGCTTACAATGAGCAGTTCTTC

size: .
J: TRBJ1-1
D: .
V: TRBV6-5
CDR3: CASSYSGFRGEAFF
DNA: TGTGCCAGCAGTTACTCGGGTTTTCGGGGTGAAGCTTTCTTT

size: .
J: TRBJ2-2
D: .
V: TRBV3-1/TRBV3-2
CDR3: CASSQGSRSNTGELFF
DNA: TGTGCCAGCAGCCAAGGAAGCCGCTCGAACACCGGGGAGCTGTTTTTT

size: .
J: TRBJ1-6
D: .
V: TRBV12-5
CDR3: CASAMRGNSPLHF
DNA: TGTGCTAGCGCAATGCGGGGGAATTCACCCCTCCACTTT

size: .
J: TRBJ2-1
D: TRBD2
V: TRBV9
CDR3: CASSVVVSGGYNEQFF
DNA: TGTGCCAGCAGCGTAGTCGTATCGGGGGGTTACAATGAGCAGTTCTTC